The entry that follows covers one T cell receptor (beta chain) sequence. What it recognizes is unknown. Steroid-refractory graft-versus-host disease after allogeneic hematopoietic cell transplant qualified adults for prospective research-autopsy enrollment. Autopsy tissues spanned esophagus to rectum, liver, skin, and lymphoid organs including spleen. Germline trimming cut 2 bases from V and 6 bases from J; bases unmatched to any gene: 4. Per germline, CDR1 LGHDT and CDR2 YNNKEL (reference sequence). This CDR3 is built from 15 residues. This table comes from immunoSEQ multiplex PCR, and its TCRdb copy is limited to in-frame clones, with some not included. Of around 1,900 clones in the sample, 76% are singletons; the top ten hold about 9%. The sample originates from a study of tissue T cells after allogeneic stem cell transplantation. Study observations and caveats: Which tissue TCRs were alloreactive or antigen-specific was not determined. Some clones might be persisting host cells.

This rearrangement joins TRBV3-1 (or the pseudogene TRBV3-2) to TRBJ2-7, with 13 nucleotides matching TRBD2. Sample: colon tissue, taken at autopsy. The origin of this receptor is a male patient aged 40-70 years with steroid-refractory graft-versus-host disease after an allogeneic stem cell transplant. Some T cells may have come from the graft donor. The CDR3 reads CASSQTSGGASEQYF. In nucleotides, the CDR3 is TGTGCCAGCAGCCAAACTAGCGGGGGGGCGTCCGAGCAGTACTTC.